This is a list of T cell receptor beta chains from one sample in a study of patients and donors after allogeneic stem cell transplantation. TCRdb passed the RT-PCR reads through MiXCR, listing each CDR3 protein once. In the table there are 410,000 or so distinct CDR3 sequences, 15% to 20% of which are singletons. Sequenced input: blood, either unsorted or a sorted T cell fraction (not recorded which). The receptors derive from a human donor who was either an allogeneic HSCT recipient or a stem cell or donor lymphocyte infusion donor (not recorded which). It is not recorded whose cells these are; they may come from a transplant donor. The CDR3 runs from the conserved cysteine through the conserved F or W. A D gene is named only where the DNA matches it firmly. Clone size is not always given. Where it is, it says once, few, many or a class for expanded clones.

>TRBV20-1|-|-|TRBJ2-7
CSARTSPLPEQYF
TGCAGTGCTAGGACTTCACCCTTACCCGAGCAGTACTTC
>TRBV7-9|-|few|TRBJ2-1
CASKLLGSDEQFF
TGTGCCAGCAAACTCCTCGGTAGCGATGAGCAGTTCTTC
>TRBV12-3/TRBV12-4|-|few|TRBJ1-5
CASSLEMGQPQHF
TGTGCCAGCAGTTTAGAAATGGGCCAGCCCCAGCATTTT
>TRBV5-1|-|-|TRBJ1-3
CASSRVDISGNTIYF
TGCGCCAGCAGCCGCGTTGACATCTCTGGAAACACCATATATTTT
>TRBV4-3|-|-|TRBJ2-3
CASSQGRVGTDTQYF
TGCGCCAGCAGCCAGGGCAGAGTTGGCACAGATACGCAGTATTTT
>TRBV3-1|TRBD2|-|TRBJ2-7
CASQRGSSYEQYF
TGTGCCAGTCAGCGGGGGTCCTCCTACGAGCAGTACTTC
>TRBV20-1|TRBD2|-|TRBJ2-7
CSARLAGLYEQYF
TGCAGTGCGCGGCTAGCGGGACTCTACGAGCAGTACTTC
>TRBV3-1|-|few|TRBJ1-2
CASSHGITGGGYTF
TGTGCCAGCAGCCACGGGATCACCGGGGGCGGCTACACCTTC
>TRBV7-3|-|-|TRBJ2-3
CASSVRRGLTDTQYF
TGTGCCAGCAGCGTTAGGAGGGGCCTCACAGATACGCAGTATTTT
>TRBV5-1|TRBD1|few|TRBJ2-3
CASSLTGTGSTDTQYF
TGCGCCAGCAGCTTGACTGGGACAGGGTCCACAGATACGCAGTATTTT
>TRBV25-1|TRBD1|-|TRBJ1-2
CASSASTGTYGYTF
TGTGCCAGCAGTGCCTCGACAGGGACCTATGGCTACACCTTC
>TRBV3-1|-|-|TRBJ1-5
CASSQGAGGKQPQHF
TGTGCCAGCAGCCAAGGCGCGGGGGGGAAACAGCCCCAGCATTTT
>TRBV4-3|-|few|TRBJ2-1
CASSQDVDGGLENEQFF
TGCGCCAGCAGCCAAGATGTAGACGGGGGCCTGGAGAATGAGCAGTTCTTC
>TRBV29-1|TRBD2|few|TRBJ2-5
CSVVPGRAGETQYF
TGCAGCGTTGTCCCCGGGAGGGCGGGGGAGACCCAGTACTTC
>TRBV11-1|-|-|TRBJ2-1
CASNRGGDEQFF
TGTGCCAGCAACAGAGGGGGAGATGAGCAGTTCTTC
>TRBV4-1|-|many|TRBJ2-3
CASSQGGDTQYF
TGCGCCAGCAGCCAGGGCGGAGATACGCAGTATTTT
>TRBV7-2|TRBD2|few|TRBJ2-1
CASSLELARGGNEQFF
TGTGCCAGCAGCTTAGAGCTAGCGAGGGGAGGGAATGAGCAGTTCTTC
>TRBV20-1|-|-|TRBJ2-3
CSANGAGSTDTQYF
TGCAGTGCTAATGGGGCAGGGTCAACAGATACGCAGTATTTT
>TRBV2|TRBD1|-|TRBJ1-6
CASSDRAGSPLHF
TGTGCCAGCAGCGACAGGGCCGGTTCACCCCTCCACTTT
>TRBV12-3/TRBV12-4|-|few|TRBJ2-7
CASSSTGTRFREQYF
TGTGCCAGCAGTTCCACCGGGACCCGATTCCGGGAGCAGTACTTC
>TRBV29-1|-|many|TRBJ2-1
CSVKGGPGSYNEQFF
TGCAGCGTGAAGGGGGGGCCAGGCTCCTACAATGAGCAGTTCTTC
>TRBV7-7|TRBD1|-|TRBJ2-5
CASSPDRSETQYF
TGTGCTAGCAGCCCGGACAGGAGCGAGACCCAGTACTTC
>TRBV3-1|TRBD2|-|TRBJ2-5
CASSSLAGGYQETQYF
TGTGCCAGCAGCAGTCTAGCGGGGGGTTACCAAGAGACCCAGTACTTC
>TRBV12-3/TRBV12-4|-|few|TRBJ1-5
CASSYWSPHSNQPQHF
TGTGCCAGCAGCTACTGGTCTCCTCATAGCAATCAGCCCCAGCATTTT
>TRBV7-9|TRBD1|few|TRBJ1-2
CASSLAGRGLYGYTF
TGTGCCAGCAGCTTAGCAGGCAGGGGGCTTTATGGCTACACCTTC
>TRBV20-1|-|-|TRBJ1-6
CSARVGVLGGSPLHF
TGCAGTGCTAGAGTCGGGGTTTTAGGGGGTTCACCCCTCCACTTT
>TRBV4-1|-|-|TRBJ2-4
CASSQEEASSAKNIQYF
TGCGCCAGCAGCCAAGAGGAGGCCTCCTCAGCCAAAAACATTCAGTACTTC
>TRBV6-1|-|many|TRBJ2-3
CASSLAGPITDTQYF
TGTGCCAGCAGCTTGGCGGGACCGATCACAGATACGCAGTATTTT
>TRBV4-1|-|few|TRBJ2-2
CASSQADEPHTGELFF
TGCGCCAGCAGCCAAGCCGACGAGCCCCACACCGGGGAGCTGTTTTTT
>TRBV20-1|-|-|TRBJ2-5
CSALGRAQETQYF
TGCAGTGCTCTGGGCAGAGCTCAAGAGACCCAGTACTTC
>TRBV4-1|-|many|TRBJ2-1
CASWGSYNEQFF
TGCGCCAGTTGGGGGTCCTACAATGAGCAGTTCTTC
>TRBV10-3|TRBD2|-|TRBJ2-7
CAISARNHLAGRAPNEQYF
TGTGCCATCAGTGCTCGTAACCACTTGGCGGGGAGGGCCCCGAACGAGCAGTACTTC
>TRBV7-9|TRBD1|few|TRBJ2-7
CASSLVGQSEQYF
TGTGCCAGCAGCTTAGTGGGACAGTCCGAGCAGTACTTC
>TRBV9|-|-|TRBJ2-3
CASSGRTAYTDTQYF
TGTGCCAGCAGCGGAAGGACAGCATACACAGATACGCAGTATTTT
>TRBV19|-|few|TRBJ1-1
CASSIGKGQAFF
TGTGCCAGTAGTATAGGTAAAGGCCAAGCTTTCTTT
>TRBV7-3|-|-|TRBJ2-1
CASSLRTNNEQFF
TGTGCCAGCAGCTTGCGGACTAACAATGAGCAGTTCTTC
>TRBV3-1|TRBD1|-|TRBJ1-3
CASSQGGRGQSSSGNTIYF
TGTGCCAGCAGCCAAGGAGGGAGGGGGCAAAGCTCCTCTGGAAACACCATATATTTT
>TRBV27|-|-|TRBJ2-2
CASSYTRAQTITGELFF
TGTGCCAGCAGTTATACTAGGGCCCAAACTATCACCGGGGAGCTGTTTTTT
>TRBV4-3|TRBD2|many|TRBJ2-1
CASALSGGGYNEQFF
TGCGCCAGCGCCTTGAGCGGGGGGGGCTATAATGAGCAGTTCTTC
>TRBV9|TRBD1|-|TRBJ2-7
CASSPTGQPHEQYF
TGTGCCAGCAGCCCGACGGGACAGCCCCACGAGCAGTACTTC
>TRBV20-1|TRBD1|few|TRBJ2-3
CSARTGSTDTQYF
TGCAGTGCTCGGACAGGGAGCACAGATACGCAGTATTTT
>TRBV29-1|TRBD1|many|TRBJ1-1
CSVEDPSRGTGANTEAFF
TGCAGCGTTGAAGATCCTTCTAGGGGGACAGGGGCGAACACTGAAGCTTTCTTT
>TRBV6-5|TRBD1|few|TRBJ1-2
CASSYSRQGSNYGYTF
TGTGCCAGCAGTTACTCGAGACAGGGAAGTAACTATGGCTACACCTTC
>TRBV5-1|-|few|TRBJ2-7
CASSLSGKSSYEQYF
TGCGCCAGCAGCCTTAGCGGTAAAAGCTCCTACGAGCAGTACTTC
>TRBV6-2/TRBV6-3|-|-|TRBJ2-7
CASSSLALEQYF
TGTGCCAGCAGTTCACTAGCTCTCGAGCAGTACTTC